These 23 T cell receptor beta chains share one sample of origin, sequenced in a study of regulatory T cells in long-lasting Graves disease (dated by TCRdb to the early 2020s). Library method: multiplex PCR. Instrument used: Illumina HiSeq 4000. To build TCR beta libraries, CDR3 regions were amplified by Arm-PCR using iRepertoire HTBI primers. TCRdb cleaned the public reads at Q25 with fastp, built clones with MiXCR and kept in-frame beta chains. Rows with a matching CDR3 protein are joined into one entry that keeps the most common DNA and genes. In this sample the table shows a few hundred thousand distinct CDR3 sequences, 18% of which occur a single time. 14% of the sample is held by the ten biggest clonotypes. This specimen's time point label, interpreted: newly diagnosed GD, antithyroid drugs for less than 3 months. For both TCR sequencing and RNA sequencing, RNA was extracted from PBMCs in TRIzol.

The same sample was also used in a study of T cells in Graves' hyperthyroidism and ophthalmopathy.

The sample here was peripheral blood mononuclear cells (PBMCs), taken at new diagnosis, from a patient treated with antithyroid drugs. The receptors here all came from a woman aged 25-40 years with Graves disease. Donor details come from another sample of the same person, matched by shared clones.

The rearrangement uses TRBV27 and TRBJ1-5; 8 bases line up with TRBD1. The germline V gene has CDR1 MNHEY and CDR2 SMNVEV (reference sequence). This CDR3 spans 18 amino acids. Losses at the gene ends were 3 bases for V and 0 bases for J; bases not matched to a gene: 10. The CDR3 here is CASSFRGTGRYSNQPQHF. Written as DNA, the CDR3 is TGTGCCAGCAGTTTTCGAGGGACAGGCAGATATAGCAATCAGCCCCAGCATTTT.

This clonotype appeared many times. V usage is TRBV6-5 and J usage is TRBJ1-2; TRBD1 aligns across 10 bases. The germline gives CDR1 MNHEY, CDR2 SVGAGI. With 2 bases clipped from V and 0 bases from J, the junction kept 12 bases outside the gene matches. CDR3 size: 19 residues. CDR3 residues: CASSYEWSGQGNPNYGYTF. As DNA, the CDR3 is TGTGCCAGCAGTTACGAGTGGTCGGGACAGGGGAATCCTAACTATGGCTACACCTTC.

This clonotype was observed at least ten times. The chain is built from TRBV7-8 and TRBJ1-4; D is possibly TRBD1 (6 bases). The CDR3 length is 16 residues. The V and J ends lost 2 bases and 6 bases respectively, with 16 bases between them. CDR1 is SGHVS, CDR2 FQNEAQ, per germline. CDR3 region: CASSLKSQGLDEKLFF. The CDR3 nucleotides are TGTGCCAGCAGCTTAAAGTCCCAGGGGTTAGATGAAAAACTGTTTTTT.

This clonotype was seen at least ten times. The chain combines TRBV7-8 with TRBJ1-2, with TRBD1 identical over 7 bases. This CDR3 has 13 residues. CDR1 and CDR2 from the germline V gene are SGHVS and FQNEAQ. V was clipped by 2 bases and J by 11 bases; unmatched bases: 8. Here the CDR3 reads CASSLTYRGWYTF. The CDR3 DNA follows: TGTGCCAGCAGCTTAACGTACAGGGGATGGTACACCTTC.

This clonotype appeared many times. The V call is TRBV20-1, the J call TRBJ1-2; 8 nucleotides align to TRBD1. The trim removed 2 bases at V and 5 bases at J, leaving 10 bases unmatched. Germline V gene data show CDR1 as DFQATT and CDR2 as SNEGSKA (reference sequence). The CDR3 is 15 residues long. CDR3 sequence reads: CSARRYTGGGYGYTF. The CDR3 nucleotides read TGCAGTGCTAGACGCTACACAGGGGGTGGTTATGGCTACACCTTC.

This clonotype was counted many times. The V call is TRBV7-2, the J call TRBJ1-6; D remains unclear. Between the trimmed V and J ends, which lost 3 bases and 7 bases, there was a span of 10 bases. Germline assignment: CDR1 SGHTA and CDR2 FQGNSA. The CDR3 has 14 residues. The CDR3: CASSFAASNSPLHF. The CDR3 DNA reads TGTGCCAGCAGCTTTGCCGCATCGAATTCACCCCTCCACTTT.

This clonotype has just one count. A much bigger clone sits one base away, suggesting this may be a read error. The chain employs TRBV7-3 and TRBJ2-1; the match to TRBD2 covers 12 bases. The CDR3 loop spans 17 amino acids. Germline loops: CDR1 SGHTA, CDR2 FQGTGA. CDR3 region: CASSLRVLAGGYNEQSF. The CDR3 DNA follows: TGTGCCAGCAGCTTAAGAGTACTAGCGGGGGGCTACAATGAGCAGTCCTTC.

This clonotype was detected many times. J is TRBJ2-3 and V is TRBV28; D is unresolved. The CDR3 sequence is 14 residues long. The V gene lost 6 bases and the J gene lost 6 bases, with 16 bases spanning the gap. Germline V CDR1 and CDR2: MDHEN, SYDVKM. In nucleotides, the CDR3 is TGTGCCAGCAGCGACTCTTACTTTGTCGATACGCAGTATTTT. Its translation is CASSDSYFVDTQYF.

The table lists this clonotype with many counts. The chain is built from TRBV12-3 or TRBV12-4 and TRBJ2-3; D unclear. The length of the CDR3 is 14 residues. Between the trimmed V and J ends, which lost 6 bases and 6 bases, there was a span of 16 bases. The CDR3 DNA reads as TGTGCCAGCAGCAAGCCAGGAGTGGCGGATACGCAGTATTTT. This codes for CASSKPGVADTQYF.

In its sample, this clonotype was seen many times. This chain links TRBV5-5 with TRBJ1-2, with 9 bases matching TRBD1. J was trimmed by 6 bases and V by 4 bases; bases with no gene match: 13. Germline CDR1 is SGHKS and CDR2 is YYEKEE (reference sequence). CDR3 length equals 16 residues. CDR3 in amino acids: CASSPGTGRTIDGYTF. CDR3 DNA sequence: TGTGCCAGCAGCCCCGGGACAGGGAGAACGATAGATGGCTACACCTTC.

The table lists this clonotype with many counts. In nucleotides, the CDR3 is TGTGCCAGCAGTTCGGGACAGGGCCGGAGCTATGGCTACACCTTC. This translates into CASSSGQGRSYGYTF. The chain employs TRBV12-3 or TRBV12-4 and TRBJ1-2; the match to TRBD1 covers 9 bases. With 4 bases clipped from V and 4 bases from J, the junction kept 7 bases outside the gene matches. The CDR3 loop spans 15 amino acids.

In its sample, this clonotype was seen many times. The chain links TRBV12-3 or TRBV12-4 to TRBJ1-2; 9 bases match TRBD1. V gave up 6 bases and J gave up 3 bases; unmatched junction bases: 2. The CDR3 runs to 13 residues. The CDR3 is CASRGDRDYGYTF. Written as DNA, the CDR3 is TGTGCCAGCAGGGGGGACAGGGACTATGGCTACACCTTC.

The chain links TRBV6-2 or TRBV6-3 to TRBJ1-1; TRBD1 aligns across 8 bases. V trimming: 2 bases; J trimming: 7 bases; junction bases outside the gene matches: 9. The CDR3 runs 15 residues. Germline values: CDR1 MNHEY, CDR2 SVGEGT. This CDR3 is CASSYVAGGVGEAFF. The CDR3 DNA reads TGTGCCAGCAGTTACGTCGCAGGGGGCGTGGGTGAAGCTTTCTTT.

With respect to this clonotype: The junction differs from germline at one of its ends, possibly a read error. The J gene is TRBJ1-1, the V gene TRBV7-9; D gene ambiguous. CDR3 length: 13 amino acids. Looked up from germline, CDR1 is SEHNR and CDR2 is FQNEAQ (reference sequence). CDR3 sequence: CASSSLLNTEALF. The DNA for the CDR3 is TGTGCCAGCAGCTCCCTTTTGAACACTGAAGCTCTCTTC.

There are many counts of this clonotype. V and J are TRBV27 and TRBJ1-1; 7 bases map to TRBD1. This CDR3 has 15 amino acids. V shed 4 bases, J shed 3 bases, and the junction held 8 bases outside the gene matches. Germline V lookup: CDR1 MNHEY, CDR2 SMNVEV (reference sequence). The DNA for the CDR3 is TGTGCCAGCAGTTCCAAGGACAGGTGGGACACTGAAGCTTTCTTT. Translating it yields CASSSKDRWDTEAFF.

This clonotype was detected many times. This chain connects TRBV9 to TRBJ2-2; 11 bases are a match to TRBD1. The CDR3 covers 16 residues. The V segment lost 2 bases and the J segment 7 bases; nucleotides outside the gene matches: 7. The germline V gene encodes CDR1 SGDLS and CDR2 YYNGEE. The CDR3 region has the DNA TGTGCCAGCAGCGTCGGGACAGGGGGTGAACACGGGGAGCTGTTTTTT. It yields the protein CASSVGTGGEHGELFF. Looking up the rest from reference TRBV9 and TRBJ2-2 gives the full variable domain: DSGVTQTPKHLITATGQRVTLRCSPRSGDLSVYWYQQSLDQGLQFLIQYYNGEERAKGNILERFSAQQFPDLHSELNLSSLELGDSALYFCASSVGTGGEHGELFFGEGSRLTVL.

CDR3 loop: CASSATGYDTIYF. The CDR3 DNA reads as TGTGCCAGCAGCGCAACAGGGTATGACACCATATATTTT. The chain uses TRBV9 and TRBJ1-3, with D perhaps matching TRBD1 (6 bases). Germline V lookup: CDR1 SGDLS, CDR2 YYNGEE. The length of the CDR3 is 13 residues. V lost 3 bases and J lost 8, with 12 bases in between.

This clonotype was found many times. Here the CDR3 reads CASSVLTRNEQFF. As DNA, the CDR3 is TGTGCCAGCAGTGTGTTAACTCGGAATGAGCAGTTCTTC. The gene calls are TRBV6-1 and TRBJ2-1; D is ambiguous. The germline V and J ends were trimmed by 4 bases and 7 bases, with 11 bases remaining between them. The V gene's germline CDR1 is MNHNS and CDR2 SASEGT. There are 13 residues in the CDR3.

The CDR3: CASSSSGTANTEAFF. The DNA of the CDR3 is TGTGCCAGCAGTTCCTCCGGGACCGCGAACACTGAAGCTTTCTTT. V gene TRBV12-3 or TRBV12-4 combines with J gene TRBJ1-1; TRBD1 might be the D (5 bases). This CDR3 has 15 amino acids. V lost 4 bases and J lost 1, with 13 bases in between.

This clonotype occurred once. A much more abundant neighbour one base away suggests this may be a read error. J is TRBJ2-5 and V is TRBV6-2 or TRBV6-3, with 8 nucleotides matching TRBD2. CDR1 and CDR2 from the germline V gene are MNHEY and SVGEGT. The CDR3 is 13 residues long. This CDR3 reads CASSYPAGEAQYF. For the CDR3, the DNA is TGTGCCAGCAGTTACCCAGCGGGAGAGGCCCAGTACTTC.

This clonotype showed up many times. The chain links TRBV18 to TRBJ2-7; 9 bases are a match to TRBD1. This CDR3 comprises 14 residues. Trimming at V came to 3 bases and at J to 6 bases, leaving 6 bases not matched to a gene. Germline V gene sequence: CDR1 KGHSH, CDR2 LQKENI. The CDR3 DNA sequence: TGTGCCAGCTCACCGGGGACAGGGAGCGGCGAGCAGTACTTC. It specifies CASSPGTGSGEQYF.

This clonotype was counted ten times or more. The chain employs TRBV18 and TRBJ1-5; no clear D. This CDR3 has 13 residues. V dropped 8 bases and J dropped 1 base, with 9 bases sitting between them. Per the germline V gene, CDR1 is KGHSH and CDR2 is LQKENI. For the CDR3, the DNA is TGTGCCAGCAGCCAGGACAGCAATCAGCCCCAGCATTTT. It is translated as CASSQDSNQPQHF.

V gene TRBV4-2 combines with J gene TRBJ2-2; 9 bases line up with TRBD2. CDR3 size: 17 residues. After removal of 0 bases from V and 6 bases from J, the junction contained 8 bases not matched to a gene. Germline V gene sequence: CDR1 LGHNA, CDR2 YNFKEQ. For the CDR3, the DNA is TGTGCCAGCAGCCAAGACCTCGCGGGGGGGCCCCCCGGGGAGCTGTTTTTT. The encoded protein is CASSQDLAGGPPGELFF.